This is a list of T cell receptor beta chains from one sample in a study of Graves' ophthalmopathy and Graves' hyperthyroidism. TCRdb reprocessed the multiplex PCR reads with MiXCR, giving one entry per CDR3 protein. The table shows roughly 230,000 distinct CDR3 sequences, with around a fifth occurring only once. Material: peripheral blood. All receptors derive from a woman between 50 and 59 years old with Graves' ophthalmopathy. The CDR3 runs from the conserved cysteine through the conserved F or W. The D gene is left open where the match is weak. Some rows mark clone size as missing; the rest say once, few, many or name a class of expanded clone.

>TRBD2|TRBJ2-7|TRBV20-1|many
TGCAGTGCTTCCGGGACTAGCGGCCCCTACGAGCAGTACTTC
CSASGTSGPYEQYF
>NA|TRBJ1-1|TRBV20-1|many
TGCAGTGCTAGTAAGGGTCGGATGAACACTGAAGCTTTCTTT
CSASKGRMNTEAFF
>NA|TRBJ2-7|TRBV20-1|many
TGCAGTGCTAGAGAGGGTCCCGGTACCTACGAGCAGTACTTC
CSAREGPGTYEQYF
>NA|TRBJ1-5|TRBV6-5|NA
TGTGCCAGCAGCTATAGTGGGGCTAACGGTCAGCCCCAGCATTTT
CASSYSGANGQPQHF
>TRBD2|TRBJ2-5|TRBV14|few
TGTGCCAGCAGCCAAATAGCGGGAGGGCAAGGAGAGACCCAGTACTTC
CASSQIAGGQGETQYF
>NA|TRBJ1-2|TRBV3-1|NA
TGTGCCAGATCGGGGGGGGATGGCTACACCTTC
CARSGGDGYTF
>NA|TRBJ1-1|TRBV12-5|NA
TGTGCTAGTGGACTAGAAACAGGAGGGCGGACTGAAGCTTTCTTT
CASGLETGGRTEAFF
>NA|TRBJ2-2|TRBV24-1|many
TGTGCCACCAGCCGAGGGGGGGTCACCGGGGAGCTGTTTTTT
CATSRGGVTGELFF
>TRBD2|TRBJ2-7|TRBV27|many
TGTGCCAGCAGTTTAAGTCTAGCGGGACTTTACGAGCAGTACTTC
CASSLSLAGLYEQYF
>NA|TRBJ1-1|TRBV29-1|many
TGCAGCGTTGGACAGCTGAACACTGAAGCTTTCTTT
CSVGQLNTEAFF
>NA|TRBJ1-3|TRBV6-1|many
TGTGCCAGCAGCGACAGCGGTTCTGGAAACACCATATATTTT
CASSDSGSGNTIYF
>NA|TRBJ1-2|TRBV29-1|many
TGCAGCGTTGAGCCCCTGACAGGATACTATGGCTACACCTTC
CSVEPLTGYYGYTF